The 21 T cell receptor beta chains listed next were all sequenced from one sample in a study of cytomegalovirus exposure and HLA in healthy donors. Libraries were prepared by immunoSEQ multiplex PCR; TCRdb keeps only in-frame clonotypes and omits some of them. The sample has 120,000 or so clones, roughly 89% seen once; the top ten hold approximately 2.1%. What was sequenced was PBMCs. The receptors stem from a woman aged 18-29 years in good health and CMV-seronegative.

V gene TRBV7-9 combines with J gene TRBJ2-7, with 12 bases lining up with TRBD1. This CDR3 region has 17 residues. The germline V gene encodes CDR1 SEHNR and CDR2 FQNEAQ (reference sequence). J was trimmed by 5 bases and V by 1 base; bases with no gene match: 9. The CDR3 loop is CASSLGVGTGGFHEQYF. CDR3 nucleotides: TGTGCCAGCAGCTTAGGGGTCGGGACAGGGGGCTTCCACGAGCAGTACTTC.

This rearrangement joins TRBV27 to TRBJ2-7; the match to TRBD1 covers 9 bases. V gave up 5 bases and J gave up 6 bases; unmatched junction bases: 8. This CDR3 region has 14 residues. CDR1 and CDR2 (germline): MNHEY, SMNVEV (reference sequence). The CDR3 spells CASSRGQGFSEQYF. In DNA, the CDR3 is TGTGCCAGCAGTAGAGGACAGGGGTTTAGCGAGCAGTACTTC.

The genes are TRBV19 and TRBJ1-2; the match to TRBD1 covers 9 bases. The V and J ends lost 3 bases and 4 bases, in that order; junction bases with no gene match: 12. Looked up from germline, CDR1 is LNHDA and CDR2 is SQIVND (reference sequence). This CDR3 region has 17 residues. This CDR3 is CASSIPPPGQGIYGYTF. For the CDR3, the DNA is TGTGCCAGTAGTATCCCACCGCCGGGACAGGGTATCTATGGCTACACCTTC.

V gene TRBV7-2 combines with J gene TRBJ2-7; 8 bases line up with TRBD2. Losses at the gene ends were 5 bases for V and 2 bases for J; bases not matched to a gene: 8. CDR1 SGHTA and CDR2 FQGNSA come from the germline V gene. The CDR3 has 15 residues. Here the CDR3 DNA reads TGTGCCAGCAGCCTCGTGAGCGGGAGCGCCTACGAGCAGTACTTC. Encoded protein: CASSLVSGSAYEQYF.

The chain carries TRBV11-3 and TRBJ2-6, with 7 bases identical to TRBD2. The ends lost 5 bases at V and 1 base at J; junction bases unmatched: 11. The germline V gene has CDR1 SGHNT and CDR2 YENEEA. There are 18 residues in the CDR3. CDR3 sequence reads: CASSPGGGRPSGANVLTF. The DNA of the CDR3 is TGTGCCAGCAGCCCTGGGGGGGGTAGGCCTTCTGGGGCCAACGTCCTGACTTTC.

This chain joins TRBV2 and TRBJ1-3; 7 bases match TRBD1. This CDR3 is built from 16 residues. The V segment lost 4 bases and the J segment 2 bases; nucleotides outside the gene matches: 8. Germline-derived CDR1 and CDR2 are SNHLY and FYNNEI. CDR3 residues: CASSGDRVRAGNTIYF. CDR3 DNA sequence: TGTGCCAGCAGTGGTGACAGGGTAAGGGCTGGAAACACCATATATTTT.

The chain employs TRBV6-5 and TRBJ2-1; D is uncertain. The CDR3 has 13 amino acids. The V end lost 2 bases, the J end lost 9 bases, and 11 bases lay between the germline ends. Germline CDR1 and CDR2: MNHEY and SVGAGI. The DNA for the CDR3 is TGTGCCAGCAGTTACGGCCCCCCGGGTGAGCAGTTCTTC. Protein sequence: CASSYGPPGEQFF.

Here the CDR3 reads CASSPGGRGLVNTEAFF. In nucleotides, the CDR3 is TGTGCCAGCAGCCCCGGGGGAAGGGGGCTGGTGAACACTGAAGCTTTCTTT. The rearrangement links TRBV7-3 to TRBJ1-1; 7 bases agree with TRBD1. CDR3 length: 17 residues. Germline assignment: CDR1 SGHTA and CDR2 FQGTGA. Trimming removed 5 bases from V and 0 bases from J; junction bases left unmatched: 12.

The V call is TRBV5-1, the J call TRBJ2-1; TRBD2 matches 8 bases. Germline CDR1 and CDR2: SGHRS and YFSETQ. The CDR3 totals 15 residues. Germline trimming cut 1 base from V and 4 bases from J; bases unmatched to any gene: 4. DNA for the CDR3: TGCGCCAGCAGCTTGACAGTAGCGGGGTACAATGAGCAGTTCTTC. Amino acid sequence: CASSLTVAGYNEQFF.

The chain is built from TRBV25-1 and TRBJ2-4; the match to TRBD1 covers 7 bases. There are 16 residues in the CDR3. Germline values: CDR1 MGHDK, CDR2 SYGVNS. After removal of 4 bases from V and 2 bases from J, the junction contained 8 bases not matched to a gene. CDR3 sequence reads: CASSASRQGPKNIQYF. In nucleotides, the CDR3 is TGTGCCAGCAGTGCCAGCCGACAGGGACCCAAAAACATTCAGTACTTC. Variable domain in full (rest from reference TRBV25-1 and TRBJ2-4): EADIYQTPRYLVIGTGKKITLECSQTMGHDKMYWYQQDPGMELHLIHYSYGVNSTEKGDLSSESTVSRIRTEHFPLTLESARPSHTSQYLCASSASRQGPKNIQYFGAGTRLSVL.

This clone was detected only a few times. The chain links TRBV9 to TRBJ1-2; 7 bases align to TRBD1. CDR1 and CDR2 from the germline V gene are SGDLS and YYNGEE. The ends lost 3 bases at V and 2 bases at J; junction bases unmatched: 10. The CDR3 length is 16 residues. CDR3 DNA: TGTGCCAGCAGCGCCCGACGGACAGGAACCAACTATGGCTACACCTTC. It codes for CASSARRTGTNYGYTF. Supplemented by reference TRBV9 and TRBJ1-2, the full variable domain reads DSGVTQTPKHLITATGQRVTLRCSPRSGDLSVYWYQQSLDQGLQFLIQYYNGEERAKGNILERFSAQQFPDLHSELNLSSLELGDSALYFCASSARRTGTNYGYTFGSGTRLTVV.

This chain uses TRBV10-1 with TRBJ1-5; TRBD1 aligns across 7 bases. CDR1 is WNHNN and CDR2 is SYGVQD in the germline V gene (reference sequence). The CDR3 consists of 19 residues. Trimming cost V 7 bases and J 0 bases; bases outside gene matches: 18. DNA of the CDR3: TGCGCCAGCACCCTCAGAAAGTATGACAGGGAGTATAGCAATCAGCCCCAGCATTTT. Encoded protein: CASTLRKYDREYSNQPQHF.

The rearrangement uses TRBV29-1 and TRBJ1-2, with 10 nucleotides matching TRBD1. V lost 6 bases, J lost 8 bases, and 9 bases stayed unmatched. CDR1 and CDR2 (germline): SQVTM, ANQGSEA. The CDR3 loop spans 13 amino acids. DNA of the CDR3: TGCAGCGTCTCGACAGGGGGCGGCGGGGGCTACACCTTC. It specifies CSVSTGGGGGYTF.

This chain joins TRBV6-6 and TRBJ2-5; no clear D gene. The CDR3 extends over 12 amino acids. V gave up 6 bases and J gave up 5 bases, with 10 bases separating them. CDR1 is MNHNY, CDR2 SVGAGI, per germline (reference sequence). The CDR3 is CASSYTRETQYF. The CDR3 coding sequence is TGTGCCAGCAGCTATACCCGGGAGACCCAGTACTTC.

The chain uses TRBV27 and TRBJ2-1, with 14 bases matching TRBD2. V gave up 1 base and J gave up 7 bases; unmatched junction bases: 3. The CDR3 consists of 16 residues. The germline V gene encodes CDR1 MNHEY and CDR2 SMNVEV (reference sequence). CDR3 sequence: CASSLWGLAGANEQFF. CDR3 DNA sequence: TGTGCCAGCAGTTTATGGGGACTAGCGGGAGCTAATGAGCAGTTCTTC.

The J gene is TRBJ1-4, the V gene TRBV28; 9 bases are shared with TRBD1. CDR3 length: 16 residues. The J segment lost 1 base and the V segment lost 6 bases, leaving 6 bases of the junction unmatched. Germline V lookup: CDR1 MDHEN, CDR2 SYDVKM. The CDR3, as DNA: TGTGCCAGCAGGGACACAGGGGGCGGAACTAATGAAAAACTGTTTTTT. The encoded protein is CASRDTGGGTNEKLFF. Full variable domain (rest looked up from reference TRBV28 and TRBJ1-4): DVKVTQSSRYLVKRTGEKVFLECVQDMDHENMFWYRQDPGLGLRLIYFSYDVKMKEKGDIPEGYSVSREKKERFSLILESASTNQTSMYLCASRDTGGGTNEKLFFGSGTQLSVL.

The chain has TRBV4-2 and TRBJ1-4, with TRBD1 as a possible D gene (6 bases). Germline loops: CDR1 LGHNA, CDR2 YNFKEQ. Deletions cut 2 bases from V and 2 bases from J, with 9 bases between. This CDR3 has 15 amino acids. The CDR3 loop reads CASSQTGGTNEKLFF. DNA for the CDR3: TGTGCCAGCAGCCAAACGGGGGGCACTAATGAAAAACTGTTTTTT.

The chain couples TRBV27 to TRBJ2-7, with D perhaps matching TRBD2 (6 bases). The CDR3 length is 15 residues. Germline V gene data show CDR1 as MNHEY and CDR2 as SMNVEV (reference sequence). Trimming stripped 2 bases from V and 1 base from J, with 12 bases between. In DNA form, the CDR3 reads TGTGCCAGCAGTTTAGTCACAGGAGGGTCCTACGAGCAGTACTTC. It encodes CASSLVTGGSYEQYF.

The genes are TRBV6-5 and TRBJ2-2; 7 nucleotides agree with TRBD2. This CDR3 spans 14 amino acids. Germline V lookup: CDR1 MNHEY, CDR2 SVGAGI. Trimming at V came to 2 bases and at J to 5 bases, leaving 2 bases not matched to a gene. In DNA, the CDR3 is TGTGCCAGCAGTTACAGGGGAGGGACCGGGGAGCTGTTTTTT. The encoded protein is CASSYRGGTGELFF.

The chain has TRBV28 and TRBJ2-4; a possible D gene is TRBD2 (5 bases). Looked up from germline, CDR1 is MDHEN and CDR2 is SYDVKM. The germline V and J ends were trimmed by 5 bases and 2 bases, with 13 bases remaining between them. This CDR3 is built from 15 residues. CDR3 sequence (DNA): TGTGCCAGCAGTCTCGCCCGGGGAACCAAAAACATTCAGTACTTC. It yields the protein CASSLARGTKNIQYF.

V usage is TRBV28 and J usage is TRBJ1-2; D is unresolved. This CDR3 has 12 residues. Germline loops: CDR1 MDHEN, CDR2 SYDVKM. Trimming left V 6 bases short and J 7 bases short, with 12 bases between. The CDR3 protein is CASSQRPSGYTF. The CDR3 DNA reads as TGTGCCAGCAGCCAGAGGCCCTCTGGCTACACCTTC.